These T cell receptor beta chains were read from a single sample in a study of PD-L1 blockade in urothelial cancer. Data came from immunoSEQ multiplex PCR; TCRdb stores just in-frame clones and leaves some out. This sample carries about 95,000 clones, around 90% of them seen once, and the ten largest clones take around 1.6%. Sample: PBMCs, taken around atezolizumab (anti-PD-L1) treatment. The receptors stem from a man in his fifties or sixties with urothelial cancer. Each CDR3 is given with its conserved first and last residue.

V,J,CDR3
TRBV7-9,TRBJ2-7,CASSLPIAGGHYEQYF
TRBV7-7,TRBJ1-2,CASSTRQVPF
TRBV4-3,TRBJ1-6,CASSQGARGLNSPLHF
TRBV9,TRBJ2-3,CASSVAASGRTGTDTQYF
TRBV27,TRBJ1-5,CAKITGQGIIQPQHF
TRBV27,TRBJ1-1,CASSPRGGQGNTEAFF
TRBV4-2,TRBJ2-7,CASSQGKGDYEQYF
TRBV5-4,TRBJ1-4,CATSTGGLPNEKLFF
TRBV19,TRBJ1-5,CASSPQAGSNQPQHF
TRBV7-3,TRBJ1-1,CASSAGRGNTEAFF
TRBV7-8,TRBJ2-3,CASSLSRRDTQYF
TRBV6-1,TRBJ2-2,CASSEQGESNTGELFF
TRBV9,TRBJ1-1,CASSARSRTEAFF
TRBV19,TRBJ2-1,CASNGMVGGRYNEQFF
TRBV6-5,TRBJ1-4,CASKPGFANEKLFF
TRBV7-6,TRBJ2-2,CASSLSGVTGELFF
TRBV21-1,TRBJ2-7,CASMEVRRPLHYEQYF
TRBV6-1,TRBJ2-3,CASSAWDRPTDTQYF
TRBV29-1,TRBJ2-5,CSAGETGPRSDQYF
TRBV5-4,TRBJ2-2,CASSLSDRGTGELFF
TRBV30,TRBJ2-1,CAWTGGRSYNEQFF
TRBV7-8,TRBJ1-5,CASSTRGQGYQPQHF
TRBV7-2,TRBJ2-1,CASSLLGASYNEQFF
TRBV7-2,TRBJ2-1,CASSYPGGGTSGEQFF
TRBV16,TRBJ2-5,CASSQSNSQETQYF
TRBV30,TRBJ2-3,CAGQKDSPWADTQYF
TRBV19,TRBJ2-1,CASSSYRGRDEQFF
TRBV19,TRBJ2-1,CASRKLGWDNEQFF
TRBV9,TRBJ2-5,CASSVAIARETQYF
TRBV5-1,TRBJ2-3,CASRYWDSFSDTQYF
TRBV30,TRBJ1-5,CAWSGAGGNQPQHF
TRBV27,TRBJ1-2,CASSAGNYGYTF
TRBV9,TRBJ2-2,CASSVALLAGERNTGELFF
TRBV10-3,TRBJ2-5,CAIGSTTSGGRQETQYF
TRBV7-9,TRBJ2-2,CASSPHRAATGELFF
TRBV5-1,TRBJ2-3,CASSLGTSSDTQYF
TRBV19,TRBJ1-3,CASSIRGSGNTIYF
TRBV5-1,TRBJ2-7,CASSLASGGSSYEQYF
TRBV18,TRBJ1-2,CASSSNSYGYTF
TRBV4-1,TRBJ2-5,CASSQVLAAQETQYF
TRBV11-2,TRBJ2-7,CAIRTSGGEQYF
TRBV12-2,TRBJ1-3,CASRKQQGASGLNTIYF
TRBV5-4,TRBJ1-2,CASSSGTGGHYGYTF
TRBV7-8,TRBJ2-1,CASSPNLAVYNEQFF
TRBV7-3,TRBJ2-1,CASSLDYRYNEQFF